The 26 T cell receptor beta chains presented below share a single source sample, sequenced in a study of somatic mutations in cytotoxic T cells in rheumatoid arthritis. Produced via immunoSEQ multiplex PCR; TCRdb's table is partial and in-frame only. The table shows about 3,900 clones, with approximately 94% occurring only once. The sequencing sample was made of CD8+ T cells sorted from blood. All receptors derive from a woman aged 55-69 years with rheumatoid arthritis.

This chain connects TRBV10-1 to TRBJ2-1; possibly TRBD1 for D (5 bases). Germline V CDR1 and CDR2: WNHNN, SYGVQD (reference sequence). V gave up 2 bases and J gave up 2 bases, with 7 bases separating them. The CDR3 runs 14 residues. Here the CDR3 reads CASSEGAAYNEQFF. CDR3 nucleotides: TGCGCCAGCAGTGAGGGGGCCGCCTACAATGAGCAGTTCTTC.

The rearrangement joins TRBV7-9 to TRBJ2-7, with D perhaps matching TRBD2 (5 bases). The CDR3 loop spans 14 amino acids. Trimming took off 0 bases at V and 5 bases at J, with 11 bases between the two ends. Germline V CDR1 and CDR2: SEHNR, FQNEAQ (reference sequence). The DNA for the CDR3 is TGTGCCAGCAGCTTAGCGGGAGTTCCCCACGAGCAGTACTTC. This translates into CASSLAGVPHEQYF.

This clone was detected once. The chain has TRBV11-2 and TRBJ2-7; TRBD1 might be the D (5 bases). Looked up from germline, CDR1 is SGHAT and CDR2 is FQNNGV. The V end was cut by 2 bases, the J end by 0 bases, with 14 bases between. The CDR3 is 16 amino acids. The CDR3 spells CASSLLGQGTSYEQYV. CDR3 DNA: TGTGCCAGCAGCTTATTAGGTCAGGGAACCTCCTACGAGCAGTACGTC.

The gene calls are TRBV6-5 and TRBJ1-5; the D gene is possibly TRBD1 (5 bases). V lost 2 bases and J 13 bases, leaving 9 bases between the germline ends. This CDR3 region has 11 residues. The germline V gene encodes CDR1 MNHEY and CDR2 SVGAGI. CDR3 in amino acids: CASSYRGRQHF. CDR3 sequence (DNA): TGTGCCAGCAGTTACAGGGGCAGGCAGCATTTT.

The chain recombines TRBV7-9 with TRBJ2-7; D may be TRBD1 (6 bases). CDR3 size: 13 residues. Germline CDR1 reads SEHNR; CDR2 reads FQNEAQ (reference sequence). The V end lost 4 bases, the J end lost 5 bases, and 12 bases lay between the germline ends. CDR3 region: CASSSRQAHEQYF. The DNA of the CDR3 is TGTGCCAGCAGCTCCAGACAGGCCCACGAGCAGTACTTC. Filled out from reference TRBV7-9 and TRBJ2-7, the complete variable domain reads DTGVSQNPRHKITKRGQNVTFRCDPISEHNRLYWYRQTLGQGPEFLTYFQNEAQLEKSRLLSDRFSAERPKGSFSTLEIQRTEQGDSAMYLCASSSRQAHEQYFGPGTRLTVT.

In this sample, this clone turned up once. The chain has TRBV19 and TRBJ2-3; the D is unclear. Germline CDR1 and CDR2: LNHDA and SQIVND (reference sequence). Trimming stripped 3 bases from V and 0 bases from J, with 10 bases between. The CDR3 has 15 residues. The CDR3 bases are TGTGCCAGTAGTATTTTAGCCGCTAGCACAGATACGCAGTATTTT. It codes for CASSILAASTDTQYF.

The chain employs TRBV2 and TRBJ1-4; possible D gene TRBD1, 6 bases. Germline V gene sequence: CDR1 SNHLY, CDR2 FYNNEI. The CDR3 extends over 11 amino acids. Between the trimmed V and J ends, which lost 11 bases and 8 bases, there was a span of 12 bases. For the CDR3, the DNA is TGTGCCCTCAGGGGCCCGGAAAAACTGTTTTTT. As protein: CALRGPEKLFF.

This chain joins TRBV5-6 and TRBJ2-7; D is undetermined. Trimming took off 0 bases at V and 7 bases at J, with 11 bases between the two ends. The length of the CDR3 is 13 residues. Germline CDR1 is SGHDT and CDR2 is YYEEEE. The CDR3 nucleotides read TGTGCCAGCAGCTTGGTCGGCAGAACAGAGCAGTACGTC. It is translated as CASSLVGRTEQYV.

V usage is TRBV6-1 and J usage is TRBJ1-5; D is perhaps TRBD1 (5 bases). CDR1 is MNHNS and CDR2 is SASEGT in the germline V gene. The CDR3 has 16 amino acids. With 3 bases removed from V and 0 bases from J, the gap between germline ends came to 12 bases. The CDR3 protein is CASSDGADYSNQPQHF. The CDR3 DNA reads TGTGCCAGCAGTGACGGGGCGGACTATAGCAATCAGCCCCAGCATTTT.

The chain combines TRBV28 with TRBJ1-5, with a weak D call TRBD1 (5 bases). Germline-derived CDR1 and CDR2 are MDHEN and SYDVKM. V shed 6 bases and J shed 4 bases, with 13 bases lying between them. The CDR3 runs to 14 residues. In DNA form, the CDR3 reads TGTGCCAGCAGACCCAGGGAGGGTAATCAGCCCCAGCATTTT. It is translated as CASRPREGNQPQHF.

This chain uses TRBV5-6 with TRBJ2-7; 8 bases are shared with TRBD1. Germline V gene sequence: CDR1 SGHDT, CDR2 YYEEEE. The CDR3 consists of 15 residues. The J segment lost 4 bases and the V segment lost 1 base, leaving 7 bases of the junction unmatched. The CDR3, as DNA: TGTGCCAGCAGCTTGTGGACAGGGAACCCTTACGAGCAGTACGTC. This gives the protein CASSLWTGNPYEQYV.

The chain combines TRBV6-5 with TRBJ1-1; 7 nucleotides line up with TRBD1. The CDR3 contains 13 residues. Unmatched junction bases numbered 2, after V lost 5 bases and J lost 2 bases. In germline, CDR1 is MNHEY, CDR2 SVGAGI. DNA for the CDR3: TGTGCCAGCAGTCGACAGGGAAACACTGAAGCTTTCTTT. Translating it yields CASSRQGNTEAFF.

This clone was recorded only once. CDR3 DNA sequence: TGTGCCAGCAGAGGTCGGCCTGGCCGACCGGGACTCCCTCAGTTCGATACGCAGTATTTT. Amino acids: CASRGRPGRPGLPQFDTQYF. The rearrangement uses TRBV11-3 and TRBJ2-3, with TRBD2 as a possible D gene (6 bases). The CDR3 runs to 20 residues. Germline CDR1 is SGHNT and CDR2 is YENEEA. V was cut by 6 bases and J by 6 bases, with 34 bases left in between.

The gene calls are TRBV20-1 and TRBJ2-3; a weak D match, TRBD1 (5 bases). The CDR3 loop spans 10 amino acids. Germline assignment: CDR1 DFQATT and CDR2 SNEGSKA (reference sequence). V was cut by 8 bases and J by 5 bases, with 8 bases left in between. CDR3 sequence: CSRRGDTQYF. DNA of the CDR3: TGCAGTAGAAGGGGAGATACGCAGTATTTT.

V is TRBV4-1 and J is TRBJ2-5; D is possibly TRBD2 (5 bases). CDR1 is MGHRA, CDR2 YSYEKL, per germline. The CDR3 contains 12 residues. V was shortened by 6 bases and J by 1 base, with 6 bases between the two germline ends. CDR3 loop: CASRRVQETQYF. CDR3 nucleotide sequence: TGCGCCAGCAGGCGGGTCCAAGAGACCCAGTACTTC.

This CDR3 reads CASSKAGDSGNTIYF. The CDR3 DNA is TGTGCCAGTAGTAAGGCGGGGGACTCTGGAAACACCATATATTTT. The chain joins TRBV19 to TRBJ1-3; D possibly corresponds to TRBD1 (5 bases). Looked up from germline, CDR1 is LNHDA and CDR2 is SQIVND (reference sequence). The CDR3 spans 15 residues. V lost 4 bases and J 0 bases, leaving 10 bases between the germline ends.

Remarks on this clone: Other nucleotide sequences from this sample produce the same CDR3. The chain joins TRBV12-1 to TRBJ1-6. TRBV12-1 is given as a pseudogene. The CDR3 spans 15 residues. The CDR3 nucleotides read TGTGCCAGCAGCTTTAGCGCGCCCTATAATTCACCCCTCCACTTT. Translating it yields CASSFSAPYNSPLHF.

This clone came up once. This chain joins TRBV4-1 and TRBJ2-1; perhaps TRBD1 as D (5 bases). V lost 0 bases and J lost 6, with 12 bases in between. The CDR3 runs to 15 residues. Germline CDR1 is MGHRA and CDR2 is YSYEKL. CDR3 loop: CASSQDPQGVNEQFF. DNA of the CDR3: TGCGCCAGCAGCCAAGATCCTCAAGGGGTCAATGAGCAGTTCTTC.

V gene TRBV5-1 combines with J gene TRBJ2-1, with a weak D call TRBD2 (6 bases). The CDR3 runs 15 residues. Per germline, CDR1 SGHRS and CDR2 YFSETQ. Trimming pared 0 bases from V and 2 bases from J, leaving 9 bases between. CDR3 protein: CASSLAAGPYNEQFF. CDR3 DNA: TGCGCCAGCAGCTTGGCCGCGGGGCCCTACAATGAGCAGTTCTTC.

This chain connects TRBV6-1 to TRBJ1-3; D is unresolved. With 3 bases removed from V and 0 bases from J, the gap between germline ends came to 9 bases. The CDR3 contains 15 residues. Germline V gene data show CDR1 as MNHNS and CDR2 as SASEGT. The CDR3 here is CASSDYTGSGNTIYF. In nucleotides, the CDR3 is TGTGCCAGCAGTGATTATACGGGCTCTGGAAACACCATATATTTT.

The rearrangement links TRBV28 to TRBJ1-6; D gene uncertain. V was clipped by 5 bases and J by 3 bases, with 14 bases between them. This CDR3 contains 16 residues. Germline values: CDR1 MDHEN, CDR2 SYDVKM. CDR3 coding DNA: TGTGCCAGCAGTCCCTCTAGAGTGCGCTATAATTCACCCCTCCACTTT. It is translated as CASSPSRVRYNSPLHF. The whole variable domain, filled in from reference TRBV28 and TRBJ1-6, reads DVKVTQSSRYLVKRTGEKVFLECVQDMDHENMFWYRQDPGLGLRLIYFSYDVKMKEKGDIPEGYSVSREKKERFSLILESASTNQTSMYLCASSPSRVRYNSPLHFGNGTRLTVT.

The CDR3 is CASSLLTENYTF. The CDR3 DNA reads as TGTGCCAGCAGCTTACTGACAGAGAACTACACCTTC. This chain uses TRBV11-3 with TRBJ1-2; the D gene is possibly TRBD1 (5 bases). The ends were cut back, 2 bases at V and 10 bases at J, with 11 bases in the middle. CDR3 length: 12 amino acids. The germline V gene has CDR1 SGHNT and CDR2 YENEEA.

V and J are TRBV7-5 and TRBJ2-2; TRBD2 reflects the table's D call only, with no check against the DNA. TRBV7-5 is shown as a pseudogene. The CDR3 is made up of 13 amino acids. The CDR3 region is CASSLDGTSVLFF. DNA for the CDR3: TGTGCCAGCAGCTTAGATGGGACTAGCGTGCTGTTTTTT.

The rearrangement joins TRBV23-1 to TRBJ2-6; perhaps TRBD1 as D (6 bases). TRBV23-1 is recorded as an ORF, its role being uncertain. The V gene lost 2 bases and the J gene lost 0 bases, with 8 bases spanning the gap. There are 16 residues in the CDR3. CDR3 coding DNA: TGCGCCAGCAGTCAACGGGACACCTCTGGGGCCAACGTCCTGACTTTC. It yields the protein CASSQRDTSGANVLTF.

The CDR3 spells CASSPGQGGSNQPQHF. The DNA for the CDR3 is TGTGCCAGCAGCCCCGGACAGGGAGGGAGCAATCAGCCCCAGCATTTT. The chain carries TRBV11-2 and TRBJ1-5, with TRBD1 matching over 8 bases. The CDR3 extends over 16 amino acids. Germline V gives CDR1 SGHAT, CDR2 FQNNGV. The V segment lost 5 bases and the J segment 1 base; nucleotides outside the gene matches: 7.

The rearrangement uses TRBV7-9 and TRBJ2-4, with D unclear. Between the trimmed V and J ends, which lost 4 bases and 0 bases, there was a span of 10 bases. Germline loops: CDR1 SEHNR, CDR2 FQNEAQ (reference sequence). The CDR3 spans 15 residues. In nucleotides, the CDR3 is TGTGCCAGCAGCTCGAGAGTACTAGCCAAAAACATTCAGTACTTC. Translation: CASSSRVLAKNIQYF.